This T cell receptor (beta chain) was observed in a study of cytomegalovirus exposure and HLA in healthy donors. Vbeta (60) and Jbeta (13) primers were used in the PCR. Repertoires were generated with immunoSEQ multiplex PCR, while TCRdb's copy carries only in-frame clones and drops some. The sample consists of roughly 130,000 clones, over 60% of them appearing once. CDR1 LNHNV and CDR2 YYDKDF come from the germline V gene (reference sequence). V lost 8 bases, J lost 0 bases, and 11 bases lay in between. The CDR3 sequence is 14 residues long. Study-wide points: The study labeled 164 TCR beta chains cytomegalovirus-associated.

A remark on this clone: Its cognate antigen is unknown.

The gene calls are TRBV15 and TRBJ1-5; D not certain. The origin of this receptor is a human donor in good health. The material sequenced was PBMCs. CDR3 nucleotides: TGTGCCACCGGGCGCGGGCCTAGCAATCAGCCCCAGCATTTT. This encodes CATGRGPSNQPQHF.